The rows below give T cell receptor beta chains drawn from one sample of a study of PD-L1 blockade in urothelial cancer. The repertoire was sequenced with immunoSEQ multiplex PCR; TCRdb's copy has only in-frame clones and lacks some. Here the sample spans some 29,000 clones, around 87% being singletons. This specimen was PBMCs, taken around atezolizumab (anti-PD-L1) treatment. The receptor set was obtained from a man over 45 with urothelial cancer. The CDR3 runs from the conserved cysteine through the conserved F or W. Each record gives: D gene, CDR3 length, clone size, J gene, V gene, CDR3 protein, CDR3 DNA. The D gene is left open where the match is weak. Expanded clones get a size class; other rows say once, few or many, or leave the size out.

D gene: -
CDR3 length: 15
clone size: -
J gene: TRBJ2-5
V gene: TRBV27
CDR3 protein: CASSFLRTANRTQYF
CDR3 DNA: TGTGCCAGCAGTTTTCTTAGGACAGCCAATAGAACCCAGTACTTC

D gene: -
CDR3 length: 16
clone size: once
J gene: TRBJ1-5
V gene: TRBV18
CDR3 protein: CASSPSGGAGNQPQHF
CDR3 DNA: TGTGCCAGCTCACCTTCTGGGGGCGCGGGCAATCAGCCCCAGCATTTT

D gene: TRBD2
CDR3 length: 14
clone size: -
J gene: TRBJ2-1
V gene: TRBV25-1
CDR3 protein: CASSALNRGGEQFF
CDR3 DNA: TGTGCCAGCAGTGCCCTAAATCGGGGGGGTGAGCAGTTCTTC

D gene: -
CDR3 length: 14
clone size: -
J gene: TRBJ1-3
V gene: TRBV7-6
CDR3 protein: CASSLASSGNTIYF
CDR3 DNA: TGTGCCAGCAGCTTGGCCAGCTCTGGAAACACCATATATTTT

D gene: TRBD1
CDR3 length: 15
clone size: once
J gene: TRBJ2-1
V gene: TRBV27
CDR3 protein: CASSLIGGLYNEQFF
CDR3 DNA: TGTGCCAGCAGTTTAATAGGGGGCCTGTACAATGAGCAGTTCTTC

D gene: TRBD1
CDR3 length: 18
clone size: -
J gene: TRBJ2-5
V gene: TRBV5-1
CDR3 protein: CASSLGGDRGPYQETQYF
CDR3 DNA: TGCGCCAGCAGCCTTGGAGGGGACAGGGGGCCCTACCAAGAGACCCAGTACTTC

D gene: TRBD1
CDR3 length: 17
clone size: -
J gene: TRBJ2-1
V gene: TRBV7-9
CDR3 protein: CASSLNGDRGAYNEQFF
CDR3 DNA: TGTGCCAGCAGCTTAAATGGGGACAGAGGAGCTTATAATGAGCAGTTCTTC

D gene: -
CDR3 length: 15
clone size: -
J gene: TRBJ2-2
V gene: TRBV7-7
CDR3 protein: CASSLGQSHTGELFF
CDR3 DNA: TGTGCTAGCAGCTTGGGCCAGAGCCACACCGGGGAGCTGTTTTTT

D gene: TRBD1
CDR3 length: 14
clone size: -
J gene: TRBJ2-7
V gene: TRBV12-5
CDR3 protein: CASGSGQGAYEQYF
CDR3 DNA: TGTGCTAGTGGTTCAGGACAGGGGGCGTACGAGCAGTACTTC

D gene: TRBD2
CDR3 length: 17
clone size: -
J gene: TRBJ2-1
V gene: TRBV28
CDR3 protein: CASKLEGLAGTIREQFF
CDR3 DNA: TGTGCCAGCAAATTGGAGGGACTAGCGGGTACAATCCGAGAGCAGTTCTTC

D gene: TRBD1
CDR3 length: 12
clone size: -
J gene: TRBJ1-4
V gene: TRBV29-1
CDR3 protein: CSARTGGEKLFF
CDR3 DNA: TGCAGCGCCAGGACAGGGGGCGAGAAACTGTTTTTT

D gene: -
CDR3 length: 12
clone size: -
J gene: TRBJ1-2
V gene: TRBV10-2
CDR3 protein: CASSDFNYGYTF
CDR3 DNA: TGCGCCAGCAGTGACTTTAACTATGGCTACACCTTC

D gene: -
CDR3 length: 15
clone size: -
J gene: TRBJ1-1
V gene: TRBV7-6
CDR3 protein: CASSLDIRGNTEAFF
CDR3 DNA: TGTGCCAGCAGCTTAGATATACGAGGGAACACTGAAGCTTTCTTT

D gene: -
CDR3 length: 13
clone size: -
J gene: TRBJ2-1
V gene: TRBV4-3
CDR3 protein: CASSQELLDEQFF
CDR3 DNA: TGCGCCAGCAGCCAAGAACTCCTGGATGAGCAGTTCTTC

D gene: TRBD1
CDR3 length: 14
clone size: -
J gene: TRBJ1-4
V gene: TRBV10-3
CDR3 protein: CAIRNHRGNEKLFF
CDR3 DNA: TGTGCCATCAGAAATCACAGGGGGAATGAAAAACTGTTTTTT

D gene: -
CDR3 length: 15
clone size: -
J gene: TRBJ2-7
V gene: TRBV27
CDR3 protein: CASSPLLTQGYEQYF
CDR3 DNA: TGTGCCAGCAGTCCCCTCCTGACTCAGGGTTACGAGCAGTACTTC

D gene: TRBD1
CDR3 length: 14
clone size: -
J gene: TRBJ1-2
V gene: TRBV19
CDR3 protein: CASRIDDRGLGYTF
CDR3 DNA: TGTGCCAGTAGAATCGACGACAGGGGGCTTGGCTACACCTTC

D gene: -
CDR3 length: 16
clone size: -
J gene: TRBJ2-1
V gene: TRBV7-8
CDR3 protein: CASSTWTATSYNEQFF
CDR3 DNA: TGTGCCAGCAGCACCTGGACAGCTACATCCTACAATGAGCAGTTCTTC

D gene: -
CDR3 length: 17
clone size: -
J gene: TRBJ1-3
V gene: TRBV4-2
CDR3 protein: CASSQDVTGSSGNTIYF
CDR3 DNA: TGTGCCAGCAGCCAAGACGTCACGGGAAGCTCTGGAAACACCATATATTTT

D gene: TRBD2
CDR3 length: 16
clone size: -
J gene: TRBJ2-1
V gene: TRBV28
CDR3 protein: CASSVGGLAGERGQFF
CDR3 DNA: TGTGCCAGCAGTGTAGGGGGACTAGCGGGAGAAAGGGGGCAGTTCTTC

D gene: TRBD1
CDR3 length: 13
clone size: -
J gene: TRBJ2-2
V gene: TRBV9
CDR3 protein: CASNRGNTGELFF
CDR3 DNA: TGTGCCAGCAACAGGGGGAACACCGGGGAGCTGTTTTTT

D gene: -
CDR3 length: 13
clone size: few
J gene: TRBJ2-7
V gene: TRBV2
CDR3 protein: CASSDSGRYEQYF
CDR3 DNA: TGTGCCAGCAGTGACTCAGGGCGCTACGAGCAGTACTTC

D gene: TRBD1
CDR3 length: 13
clone size: -
J gene: TRBJ1-4
V gene: TRBV7-9
CDR3 protein: CASSLGTGGILFF
CDR3 DNA: TGTGCCAGCAGCTTAGGGACAGGGGGAATACTGTTTTTT

D gene: -
CDR3 length: 14
clone size: -
J gene: TRBJ1-2
V gene: TRBV15
CDR3 protein: CATSRDRGSWVWTF
CDR3 DNA: TGTGCCACCAGCAGAGATAGGGGTTCGTGGGTCTGGACCTTC

D gene: TRBD1
CDR3 length: 18
clone size: -
J gene: TRBJ1-1
V gene: TRBV27
CDR3 protein: CASSLFSSQGQSLRKAFF
CDR3 DNA: TGTGCCAGCAGTTTGTTTTCCTCCCAGGGACAGAGTCTTCGGAAAGCTTTCTTT

D gene: TRBD1
CDR3 length: 18
clone size: -
J gene: TRBJ2-3
V gene: TRBV7-2
CDR3 protein: CASSLMRTGGGITDTQYF
CDR3 DNA: TGTGCCAGCAGCTTAATGAGGACAGGGGGCGGCATCACAGATACGCAGTATTTT

D gene: -
CDR3 length: 16
clone size: -
J gene: TRBJ1-2
V gene: TRBV4-1
CDR3 protein: CASSQESTTIRYGYTF
CDR3 DNA: TGCGCCAGCAGCCAAGAGTCGACTACGATCCGCTATGGCTACACCTTC

D gene: TRBD1
CDR3 length: 12
clone size: once
J gene: TRBJ1-2
V gene: TRBV19
CDR3 protein: CASSTRQGGYTF
CDR3 DNA: TGTGCCAGTAGTACCCGACAGGGCGGCTACACCTTC

D gene: TRBD2
CDR3 length: 16
clone size: -
J gene: TRBJ2-7
V gene: TRBV27
CDR3 protein: CASSSRGTSESYEQYF
CDR3 DNA: TGTGCCAGCAGTTCCCGAGGGACTAGCGAATCCTACGAGCAGTACTTC

D gene: TRBD1
CDR3 length: 14
clone size: once
J gene: TRBJ1-2
V gene: TRBV19
CDR3 protein: CASSTTGADYGYTF
CDR3 DNA: TGTGCCAGTAGTACTACAGGGGCGGACTATGGCTACACCTTC

D gene: TRBD1
CDR3 length: 14
clone size: few
J gene: TRBJ2-7
V gene: TRBV5-8
CDR3 protein: CADSRDRDNYEQYF
CDR3 DNA: TGTGCCGACAGCCGGGACAGGGATAACTACGAGCAGTACTTC

D gene: TRBD2
CDR3 length: 16
clone size: -
J gene: TRBJ2-2
V gene: TRBV5-1
CDR3 protein: CASSLGLAGWTGELFF
CDR3 DNA: TGCGCCAGCAGCTTGGGGCTAGCGGGATGGACCGGGGAGCTGTTTTTT

D gene: TRBD1
CDR3 length: 16
clone size: -
J gene: TRBJ1-4
V gene: TRBV7-9
CDR3 protein: CASSPGQGRANEKLFF
CDR3 DNA: TGTGCCAGCAGTCCTGGACAGGGGAGGGCTAATGAAAAACTGTTTTTT

D gene: -
CDR3 length: 13
clone size: -
J gene: TRBJ2-7
V gene: TRBV2
CDR3 protein: CASRQDKPYEQYF
CDR3 DNA: TGTGCCAGCAGGCAAGACAAGCCCTACGAGCAGTACTTC

D gene: -
CDR3 length: 16
clone size: -
J gene: TRBJ2-5
V gene: TRBV9
CDR3 protein: CASSPRDRHSQETQYF
CDR3 DNA: TGTGCCAGCAGCCCGAGGGATAGACACAGCCAAGAGACCCAGTACTTC

D gene: -
CDR3 length: 17
clone size: -
J gene: TRBJ1-4
V gene: TRBV27
CDR3 protein: CASSSKGTGFQEEKLFF
CDR3 DNA: TGTGCCAGCAGTTCTAAAGGAACAGGGTTTCAGGAGGAAAAACTGTTTTTT

D gene: -
CDR3 length: 16
clone size: -
J gene: TRBJ1-5
V gene: TRBV19
CDR3 protein: CASSTRSEGSGQPQHF
CDR3 DNA: TGTGCCAGTAGTACCCGCTCGGAGGGATCGGGTCAGCCCCAGCATTTT

D gene: -
CDR3 length: 15
clone size: -
J gene: TRBJ2-3
V gene: TRBV19
CDR3 protein: CASSTLRDNTDTQYF
CDR3 DNA: TGTGCCAGTAGTACACTCCGGGACAACACAGATACGCAGTATTTT

D gene: TRBD2
CDR3 length: 15
clone size: -
J gene: TRBJ2-3
V gene: TRBV6-5
CDR3 protein: CASSTLAGGRDTQYF
CDR3 DNA: TGTGCCAGCAGTACCCTAGCGGGAGGGCGGGATACGCAGTATTTT

D gene: -
CDR3 length: 14
clone size: -
J gene: TRBJ2-1
V gene: TRBV29-1
CDR3 protein: CSSEGGRGMGGQFF
CDR3 DNA: TGCAGCTCCGAGGGTGGGCGCGGTATGGGGGGGCAGTTCTTC

D gene: TRBD2
CDR3 length: 14
clone size: -
J gene: TRBJ2-3
V gene: TRBV29-1
CDR3 protein: CSVGSSGGADTQYF
CDR3 DNA: TGCAGCGTTGGTTCTAGCGGGGGAGCGGATACGCAGTATTTT

D gene: -
CDR3 length: 12
clone size: -
J gene: TRBJ1-6
V gene: TRBV4-1
CDR3 protein: CASRQANSPLHF
CDR3 DNA: TGCGCCAGCAGACAGGCGAATTCACCCCTCCACTTT

D gene: -
CDR3 length: 15
clone size: -
J gene: TRBJ2-3
V gene: TRBV5-5
CDR3 protein: CASSSPERATDTQYF
CDR3 DNA: TGTGCCAGCAGCTCTCCTGAGCGGGCTACAGATACGCAGTATTTT

D gene: -
CDR3 length: 14
clone size: -
J gene: TRBJ2-1
V gene: TRBV25-1
CDR3 protein: CASSVSRGYNEQFF
CDR3 DNA: TGTGCCAGCAGTGTCTCGCGGGGCTACAATGAGCAGTTCTTC

D gene: -
CDR3 length: 13
clone size: -
J gene: TRBJ1-1
V gene: TRBV5-5
CDR3 protein: CASSLIPDREAFF
CDR3 DNA: TGTGCCAGCAGCTTGATCCCGGACAGAGAAGCTTTCTTT

D gene: TRBD2
CDR3 length: 14
clone size: -
J gene: TRBJ2-1
V gene: TRBV28
CDR3 protein: CASSSAGGRGEQFF
CDR3 DNA: TGTGCCAGCAGTTCAGCGGGAGGGCGGGGTGAGCAGTTCTTC

D gene: TRBD1
CDR3 length: 14
clone size: -
J gene: TRBJ2-7
V gene: TRBV19
CDR3 protein: CASRRGTGGYEQYF
CDR3 DNA: TGTGCCAGTAGGAGAGGGACAGGGGGCTACGAGCAGTACTTC

D gene: -
CDR3 length: 15
clone size: -
J gene: TRBJ1-3
V gene: TRBV18
CDR3 protein: CASSPRGVIGNTIYF
CDR3 DNA: TGTGCCAGCTCACCTCGGGGAGTTATTGGAAACACCATATATTTT

D gene: TRBD1
CDR3 length: 20
clone size: -
J gene: TRBJ2-6
V gene: TRBV27
CDR3 protein: CASSSIWDSGNPLGANVLTF
CDR3 DNA: TGTGCCAGCAGTTCTATTTGGGACAGTGGGAACCCTCTGGGGGCCAACGTCCTGACTTTC

D gene: TRBD2
CDR3 length: 19
clone size: -
J gene: TRBJ2-2
V gene: TRBV11-2
CDR3 protein: CASSFKIGTSGVYTGELFF
CDR3 DNA: TGTGCCAGCAGCTTTAAGATCGGGACTAGCGGAGTTTACACCGGGGAGCTGTTTTTT